This entry lists 29 T cell receptor beta chains sequenced from one sample in a study of T cells after yellow fever vaccination. TCRdb processed the 5' RACE reads anew with MiXCR; each CDR3 protein has one entry. The sample lists more than 300,000 distinct CDR3 sequences, roughly 10% occurring once. The source was CD4+ T cells sorted from PBMCs, collected 45 days after the yellow fever booster vaccination. These receptors were taken from a man between 18 and 35 years old who received the YFV17D yellow fever vaccine.

At least ten counts were recorded for this clonotype. This chain joins TRBV7-2 and TRBJ2-1; 12 bases agree with TRBD2. CDR3 length equals 15 residues. CDR1 is SGHTA and CDR2 is FQGNSA in the germline V gene. V dropped 5 bases and J dropped 5; count of bases not matched to a gene: 4. CDR3 sequence: CASSNLAGGHNEQFF. For the CDR3, the DNA is TGTGCCAGCAGCAATCTAGCGGGGGGGCACAATGAGCAGTTCTTC.

This clonotype showed up just a few times. The V call is TRBV7-2, the J call TRBJ1-2, with D unresolved. V was pared by 5 bases and J by 5 bases, with 9 bases between. The CDR3 has 12 residues. CDR1 is SGHTA and CDR2 is FQGNSA in the germline V gene. The CDR3 DNA reads as TGTGCCAGCAGCGCAGACATATATGGCTACACCTTC. The encoded protein is CASSADIYGYTF.

The chain links TRBV10-3 to TRBJ1-3; D gene ambiguous. The CDR3 covers 12 residues. Germline assignment: CDR1 ENHRY and CDR2 SYGVKD. DNA of the CDR3: TGTGTAGTTTCGGACCCTGGAAACACCATATATTTT. Protein: CVVSDPGNTIYF.

V is TRBV16 and J is TRBJ1-5, with D maybe TRBD1 (6 bases). The germline V and J ends were trimmed by 0 bases and 6 bases, with 12 bases remaining between them. CDR1 and CDR2 from the germline V gene are KGHSY and FQNENV. The CDR3 runs 15 residues. The CDR3 sequence: CASSQSDRRSQPQHF. The CDR3 DNA is TGTGCCAGCAGCCAATCGGACAGACGGAGTCAGCCCCAGCATTTT.

This clonotype was seen more than once but under ten times. This chain joins TRBV3-1 and TRBJ2-3; weak D call: TRBD2 (5 bases). V lost 0 bases and J 4 bases, leaving 20 bases between the germline ends. The germline gives CDR1 LGHDT, CDR2 YNNKEL (reference sequence). The CDR3 loop spans 18 amino acids. The CDR3 loop is CASSQEGVGGWSADTQYF. The CDR3 bases are TGTGCCAGCAGCCAAGAAGGAGTTGGAGGATGGAGCGCAGATACGCAGTATTTT.

This sequence joins TRBV19 and TRBJ1-1; the D gene is possibly TRBD1 (5 bases). The CDR3 extends over 14 amino acids. Trimming shortened V by 5 bases and J by 12 bases, and 22 bases separated the two germline ends. CDR1 and CDR2 from the germline V gene are LNHDA and SQIVND (reference sequence). The CDR3 DNA follows: TGTGCCAGTAGTCGAACCGGGGCAGGACAACGTACTTTCTTT. It is translated as CASSRTGAGQRTFF.

This chain uses TRBV9 with TRBJ2-5; no definite D call. The CDR3 totals 12 residues. V lost 4 bases, J lost 3 bases, and 7 bases lay in between. CDR1 is SGDLS and CDR2 is YYNGEE in the germline V gene. CDR3 bases: TGTGCCAGCAGCAATCGAGAAGAGACCCAGTACTTC. Protein sequence: CASSNREETQYF.

This clonotype was observed at least ten times. V is TRBV21-1 and J is TRBJ2-7; TRBD1, the D gene given by the table, was not confirmed from the DNA. TRBV21-1 is listed as a pseudogene. This CDR3 comprises 20 residues. CDR3 amino acids: CASTLKGLRDRDRALYEQYV. In DNA form, the CDR3 reads TGTGCCAGCACCCTTAAAGGTCTGCGAGATCGGGACAGGGCTCTCTACGAGCAGTACGTC.

There are many counts of this clonotype. This chain links TRBV7-2 with TRBJ2-3, with D maybe TRBD1 (6 bases). Germline CDR1 reads SGHTA; CDR2 reads FQGNSA. The CDR3 has 15 residues. The ends were cut back, 0 bases at V and 4 bases at J, with 11 bases in the middle. CDR3 in amino acids: CASSLAPRGADTQYF. As DNA, the CDR3 is TGTGCCAGCAGCTTAGCCCCCAGGGGCGCAGATACGCAGTATTTT.

The sample holds a few counts of this clonotype. The chain combines TRBV12-3 or TRBV12-4 with TRBJ1-5; 10 bases match TRBD1. The CDR3 covers 15 residues. With V trimmed by 2 bases and J by 7 bases, 5 bases remained unmatched. CDR3 DNA: TGTGCCAGCAGTTTAAGGCGGACAGGGGGACAGCCCCAGCATTTT. Translating it yields CASSLRRTGGQPQHF.

This sequence joins TRBV2 and TRBJ2-2; 8 nucleotides align to TRBD1. Losses at the gene ends were 8 bases for V and 4 bases for J; bases not matched to a gene: 9. The CDR3 extends over 15 amino acids. In germline, CDR1 is SNHLY, CDR2 FYNNEI. CDR3 sequence: CASSRGLLGTGELFF. CDR3 bases: TGTGCCAGCTCCAGGGGGCTATTGGGCACCGGGGAGCTGTTTTTT.

This clonotype was detected a few times. The CDR3, as DNA: TGCGCCAGCAGCTTGGGGCTGAGGGGCTTCCAAGAGACCCAGTACTTC. Protein: CASSLGLRGFQETQYF. This sequence joins TRBV5-1 and TRBJ2-5, with D perhaps being TRBD1 or TRBD2 (5 bases each). Trimming removed 0 bases at V and 1 base at J, with 13 bases between. The germline gives CDR1 SGHRS, CDR2 YFSETQ. The CDR3 is 16 residues long.

This clonotype was observed at least ten times. This chain's CDR3 is CASSLATGQAISPLHF. CDR3 in DNA: TGTGCCAGCAGCTTAGCGACGGGACAGGCAATTTCACCCCTCCACTTT. The chain uses TRBV7-2 and TRBJ1-6, with 8 nucleotides matching TRBD1. The CDR3 covers 16 residues. Germline V lookup: CDR1 SGHTA, CDR2 FQGNSA. Unmatched junction bases numbered 7, after V lost 0 bases and J lost 9 bases.

The chain carries TRBV5-1 and TRBJ2-7, with D perhaps matching TRBD1 or TRBD2 (5 bases each). V was clipped by 0 bases and J by 3 bases, with 13 bases between them. CDR1 SGHRS and CDR2 YFSETQ come from the germline V gene. This CDR3 comprises 15 residues. This CDR3 is CASSLGGGTNYEQYV. The CDR3 DNA sequence: TGCGCCAGCAGCTTGGGAGGTGGGACCAACTACGAGCAGTACGTC.

This clonotype was observed a handful of times. The genes are TRBV4-1 and TRBJ2-7, with D possibly matching TRBD1 (6 bases). Germline V gene lookup returns CDR1 MGHRA and CDR2 YSYEKL. The V end lost 1 base, the J end lost 1 base, and 23 bases lay between the germline ends. CDR3 size: 19 residues. The CDR3 nucleotides read TGCGCCAGCAGCCAAGGAGGGGTGTGGGCAGGGGCCGCTTCCTACGAGCAGTACTTC. Its protein is CASSQGGVWAGAASYEQYF.

At least ten counts were recorded for this clonotype. The J gene is TRBJ1-5, the V gene TRBV2, with a tentative D call TRBD1 (6 bases). CDR1 is SNHLY and CDR2 is FYNNEI in the germline V gene. The CDR3 loop spans 14 amino acids. Trimming stripped 4 bases from V and 4 bases from J, with 11 bases between. CDR3 in amino acids: CASSADSLNQPQHF. The CDR3 nucleotides are TGTGCCAGCAGTGCGGACAGCTTAAATCAGCCCCAGCATTTT.

This clonotype turned up a few times. The rearrangement links TRBV27 to TRBJ2-2; D gene ambiguous. The germline V and J ends were trimmed by 7 bases and 4 bases, with 13 bases remaining between them. This CDR3 has 14 residues. CDR1 and CDR2 (germline): MNHEY, SMNVEV (reference sequence). CDR3 amino acids: CASNLGRGTGELFF. CDR3 in DNA: TGTGCCAGCAACCTCGGGCGCGGCACCGGGGAGCTGTTTTTT.

This chain joins TRBV7-3 and TRBJ2-1, with 10 bases identical to TRBD2. The germline gives CDR1 SGHTA, CDR2 FQGTGA. The CDR3 is made up of 16 amino acids. V lost 2 bases, J lost 8 bases, and 9 bases stayed unmatched. The CDR3 DNA sequence: TGTGCCAGCAGCTTATCTCTAGCGGGGGCTAAGGATGAGCAGTTCTTC. Its translation is CASSLSLAGAKDEQFF.

In its sample, this clonotype was seen a few times. The CDR3 here is CASSLGDPLLDTQYF. In nucleotides, the CDR3 is TGTGCCAGCAGCTTAGGAGACCCGCTTTTGGATACGCAGTATTTT. The chain combines TRBV11-2 with TRBJ2-3, with D unresolved. Germline-derived CDR1 and CDR2 are SGHAT and FQNNGV. The CDR3 totals 15 residues. Trimming cost V 1 base and J 6 bases, with 14 bases left between them. The whole variable domain, filled in from reference TRBV11-2 and TRBJ2-3, reads EAGVAQSPRYKIIEKRQSVAFWCNPISGHATLYWYQQILGQGPKLLIQFQNNGVVDDSQLPKDRFSAERLKGVDSTLKIQPAKLEDSAVYLCASSLGDPLLDTQYFGPGTRLTVL.

This clonotype has just a few counts. This rearrangement joins TRBV30 to TRBJ1-1; a possible D gene is TRBD1 (6 bases). This CDR3 is 14 amino acids long. Germline values: CDR1 GTSNPN, CDR2 SVGIG (reference sequence). V was shortened by 4 bases and J by 0 bases, with 12 bases between the two germline ends. CDR3 nucleotides: TGTGCCTGGAACCTGGACAGACTGAACACTGAAGCTTTCTTT. Translating gives CAWNLDRLNTEAFF.

This clonotype was detected a few times. CDR3 protein: CASSQGSGELFF. CDR3 sequence (DNA): TGTGCCAGCAGCCAGGGGTCCGGGGAGCTGTTTTTT. The rearrangement joins TRBV3-1 to TRBJ2-2; D gene ambiguous. CDR3 length equals 12 residues. Germline V gene lookup returns CDR1 LGHDT and CDR2 YNNKEL (reference sequence). Trimming took 3 bases from V and 6 from J, leaving 5 bases between them.

This clonotype was detected only a few times. The V gene is TRBV18, the J gene TRBJ2-7, with 7 bases matching TRBD1. Losses at the gene ends were 2 bases for V and 6 bases for J; bases not matched to a gene: 7. This CDR3 has 14 residues. The germline V gene encodes CDR1 KGHSH and CDR2 LQKENI. The CDR3 sequence: CASSPSATGSEQYV. The CDR3 bases are TGTGCCAGCTCACCATCGGCGACAGGGTCCGAGCAGTACGTC.

The CDR3 spells CASSQDGVRPYGYTF. CDR3 DNA: TGTGCCAGCAGCCAAGACGGAGTCCGGCCCTATGGCTACACCTTC. The chain joins TRBV7-2 to TRBJ1-2; no clear D gene. Germline values: CDR1 SGHTA, CDR2 FQGNSA. The CDR3 is 15 residues long. Trimming cost V 5 bases and J 4 bases, with 17 bases left between them.

The sample holds a few counts of this clonotype. V gene TRBV7-7 combines with J gene TRBJ1-3; 7 bases agree with TRBD1. Germline CDR1 SSHAT, CDR2 FNYEAQ (reference sequence). CDR3 length equals 13 residues. Trimming at V came to 5 bases and at J to 7 bases, leaving 5 bases not matched to a gene. The chain's CDR3 is CASSPVQGNTIYF. The CDR3 DNA follows: TGTGCCAGCAGCCCCGTACAGGGGAACACCATATATTTT.

The sample holds many counts of this clonotype. The V call is TRBV4-3, the J call TRBJ2-7, with D perhaps matching TRBD1 or TRBD2 (6 bases each). In germline, CDR1 is LGHNA, CDR2 YSLEER. CDR3 size: 15 residues. V lost 1 base and J 4 bases, leaving 14 bases between the germline ends. DNA for the CDR3: TGCGCCAGCAGCCAAGGAGTCGGGGGCCCATACGAGCAGTACTTC. Protein: CASSQGVGGPYEQYF.

The chain employs TRBV6-5 and TRBJ1-1; D ambiguous. In germline, CDR1 is MNHEY, CDR2 SVGAGI. V lost 2 bases, J lost 3 bases, and 13 bases lay in between. The CDR3 totals 15 residues. CDR3 sequence (DNA): TGTGCCAGCAGTTACCTAGCAGGCAGCCACACTGAAGCTTTCTTT. As protein: CASSYLAGSHTEAFF.

This chain joins TRBV7-2 and TRBJ2-7; a possible D gene is TRBD1 (5 bases). V lost 2 bases to trimming and J lost 6 bases, with 8 bases between them. The CDR3 extends over 12 amino acids. The germline V gene has CDR1 SGHTA and CDR2 FQGNSA. CDR3 sequence: CASSLRGFEQYF. For the CDR3, the DNA is TGTGCCAGCAGCTTAAGGGGTTTCGAGCAGTACTTC.

This chain links TRBV10-2 with TRBJ2-5, with 10 bases aligning to TRBD2. With V trimmed by 2 bases and J by 10 bases, 7 bases remained unmatched. Germline V gives CDR1 WSHSY, CDR2 SAAADI. CDR3 length equals 14 residues. The CDR3 region has the DNA TGCGCCAGCAGTGAGGCTAGCGGGGGCCTTCACCAGTACTTC. Translating gives CASSEASGGLHQYF.

V and J are TRBV6-2 or TRBV6-3 and TRBJ1-5; the D gene is possibly TRBD1 (5 bases). The CDR3 is made up of 15 amino acids. Germline loops: CDR1 MNHEY, CDR2 SVGEGT. Trimming removed 5 bases from V and 5 bases from J, with 16 bases in between. The CDR3 loop reads CASSIFPGRHQPQHF. Written as DNA, the CDR3 is TGTGCCAGCAGTATCTTCCCGGGACGGCATCAGCCCCAGCATTTT.